The 8 T cell receptor beta chains reported below all come from one sample, sequenced in a study of tumor and adjacent non-tumor tissue in lung cancer. This sample's RNA came from whole unsorted tissue. Distant lung tissue was collected more than 3 cm away from the tumor edge. The library came from three nested PCR rounds adapted from ARM-PCR protocols. Each CDR3 protein is one row after TCRdb ran MiXCR on the multiplex PCR reads. The table shows approximately 66,000 distinct CDR3 sequences, with around 64% occurring only once. Sequencing used distant non-tumor lung tissue. These receptors were obtained from a man between 65 and 85 years old with non-small cell lung cancer.

Note on this clonotype: This sequence may be a read error, since a much larger clone differs from it by one base. The rearrangement joins TRBV7-9 to TRBJ1-3, with D perhaps matching TRBD1 (5 bases). Looked up from germline, CDR1 is SEHNR and CDR2 is FQNEAQ (reference sequence). With 5 bases removed from V and 2 bases from J, the gap between germline ends came to 19 bases. The CDR3 loop spans 17 amino acids. DNA of the CDR3: TGTGCCAGCAGCCCCCGGGGACCCCCGGGACCTGGAAACACCATATATTTT. Protein: CASSPRGPPGPGNTIYF.

Concerning this clonotype: It is likely a read error, because the conserved phenylalanine at the end of the CDR3 is missing. The rearrangement links TRBV20-1 to TRBJ2-7; D may match TRBD1 or TRBD2 (6 bases each). The CDR3 length is 14 residues. Germline assignment: CDR1 DFQATT and CDR2 SNEGSKA (reference sequence). The CDR3 nucleotides read TGCAATCTACAGAAGCCGGGGGCCTCCTACGAGCAGTACCTC. Protein product: CNLQKPGASYEQYL.

This clonotype was seen repeatedly, ten times or more. This chain joins TRBV4-1 and TRBJ2-1, with 9 nucleotides matching TRBD2. Germline V lookup: CDR1 MGHRA, CDR2 YSYEKL. The V segment lost 3 bases and the J segment 6 bases; nucleotides outside the gene matches: 3. The CDR3 runs 14 residues. CDR3 DNA: TGCGCCAGCAGCCACGGCGGGGGGGGCAATGAGCAGTTCTTC. It yields the protein CASSHGGGGNEQFF.

A note on this clonotype: This may be a read error: a much more frequent sequence differs by one nucleotide. The V gene is TRBV29-1, the J gene TRBJ1-3, with D unresolved. The CDR3 covers 11 residues. Germline V gene sequence: CDR1 SQVTM, CDR2 ANQGSEA. CDR3 region: CSVEGGNIIYF. The CDR3 bases are TGCAGCGTTGAAGGCGGAAACATCATATATTTT.

As for this clonotype: A clone one base away is much larger, so this may be a read error. The V call is TRBV28, the J call TRBJ2-4; D remains unclear. CDR1 MDHEN and CDR2 SYDVKM come from the germline V gene. The CDR3 has 17 amino acids. Trimming stripped 2 bases from V and 5 bases from J, with 19 bases between. This CDR3 reads CASSLARPKGAENIQYF. The CDR3, as DNA: TGTGCCAGCAGTTTAGCCCGTCCCAAGGGCGCGGAAAACATTCAGTACTTC.

J is TRBJ2-5 and V is TRBV11-2; 8 bases map to TRBD1. This CDR3 spans 16 amino acids. V shed 5 bases and J 13 bases; nucleotides not matched to a gene: 21. The germline V gene encodes CDR1 SGHAT and CDR2 FQNNGV. The CDR3 spells CASSLVDRGLGETMYF. The CDR3 region has the DNA TGTGCCAGCAGCCTAGTCGACAGGGGATTGGGAGAGACCATGTACTTC.

As concerns this clonotype: The germline gene is not matched at one end of the junction; a read error may be the cause. The chain has TRBV6-5 and TRBJ2-2; the match to TRBD2 covers 7 bases. The CDR3 loop spans 13 amino acids. Germline-derived CDR1 and CDR2 are MNHEY and SVGAGI. The CDR3 DNA reads as TGTGCCAGCGGGGGAGGGAACACCGGGGGGCTGTTTTTT. It translates to CASGGGNTGGLFF.

A remark on this clonotype: A much larger clone differs from this one at a single base, so this may be a read error. The chain is built from TRBV28 and TRBJ2-7; perhaps TRBD2 as D (6 bases). Germline CDR1 is MDHEN and CDR2 is SYDVKM. The CDR3 extends over 15 amino acids. V lost 6 bases and J lost 5, with 20 bases in between. DNA of the CDR3: TGTGCCAGCAGGGCAGTGAAGGGGACTCACCACGAGCAGTACTTC. It specifies CASRAVKGTHHEQYF.